This TCR beta chain was obtained from a study of blood T cell repertoires in COVID-19. Sequencing was performed with immunoSEQ multiplex PCR; in TCRdb, only in-frame clones are kept and a portion is missing. The repertoire includes about 200,000 clones, more than 80% of them detected once, and approximately 8.2% sits in the top ten. Trimming pared 5 bases from V and 0 bases from J, leaving 17 bases between. The CDR3 loop spans 18 amino acids. Germline CDR1 is LNHDA and CDR2 is SQIVND (reference sequence). The rearrangement uses TRBV19 and TRBJ2-6, with D tentatively TRBD1 (5 bases). The sample comprised PBMCs or T cells enriched from blood (not recorded which). The clonotype comes from a woman in her late teens or twenties who had recovered from COVID-19. CDR3 in amino acids: CASSPRVGAISGANVLTF. The DNA of the CDR3 is TGTGCCAGTAGTCCCCGGGTAGGGGCTATCTCTGGGGCCAACGTCCTGACTTTC.